The 20 T cell receptor beta chains below come from one sample, sequenced in a study of shared clonotypes between healthy human individuals. Clones were sequenced by immunoSEQ multiplex PCR, and TCRdb holds only the in-frame ones, with some missing. The sample lists 2.5 million or so clones, over 85% occurring once. Sequenced material: naive CD4+ T cells sorted from blood. Subset reported: CD45RA+ positively selected. These receptors were collected from a man aged 18 to 29 in good health.

The CDR3 DNA sequence: TGTGCCAGCAGGGGGACTCGGTGGGATCAGCCCCAGCATTTT. It encodes CASRGTRWDQPQHF. The chain links TRBV6-5 to TRBJ1-5, with D perhaps matching TRBD1 (5 bases). The CDR3 spans 14 residues. Per germline, CDR1 MNHEY and CDR2 SVGAGI. V shed 6 bases and J shed 5 bases, with 14 bases lying between them.

The chain has TRBV18 and TRBJ1-4; possibly TRBD1 for D (6 bases). Trimming left V 1 base short and J 8 bases short, with 11 bases between. The CDR3 totals 14 residues. The germline CDR1 and CDR2 sequences are KGHSH and LQKENI. The CDR3 DNA reads TGTGCCAGCTCACCACGAGGGGGACAAGAAAAACTGTTTTTT. It translates to CASSPRGGQEKLFF. The full variable domain, rest sourced from reference TRBV18 and TRBJ1-4, is NAGVMQNPRHLVRRRGQEARLRCSPMKGHSHVYWYRQLPEEGLKFMVYLQKENIIDESGMPKERFSAEFPKEGPSILRIQQVVRGDSAAYFCASSPRGGQEKLFFGSGTQLSVL.

CDR3 region: CASSESGRGKTQYF. CDR3 bases: TGCGCCAGCAGTGAGTCAGGCAGGGGAAAGACCCAGTACTTC. The chain carries TRBV10-2 and TRBJ2-5; D is possibly TRBD1 (6 bases). Germline-derived CDR1 and CDR2 are WSHSY and SAAADI. This CDR3 region has 14 residues. V shed 0 bases and J shed 6 bases, with 11 bases lying between them.

V usage is TRBV23-1 and J usage is TRBJ2-4; 7 bases are a match to TRBD1. TRBV23-1 belongs to the ORF category, with a function that is uncertain. The CDR3 loop spans 17 amino acids. J lost 0 bases, V lost 5 bases, and 10 bases had no gene match. CDR3 DNA sequence: TGCGCCAGCAGTTACCTGACAGGGATGTTAGCCAAAAACATTCAGTACTTC. It is translated as CASSYLTGMLAKNIQYF.

V and J are TRBV6-1 and TRBJ2-7; TRBD2 matches 8 bases. CDR1 MNHNS and CDR2 SASEGT come from the germline V gene. This CDR3 contains 16 residues. V was clipped by 3 bases and J by 4 bases; unmatched bases: 11. The CDR3 here is CASSDLIAGTPYEQYF. The CDR3 DNA reads as TGTGCCAGCAGTGACCTCATAGCGGGGACCCCTTACGAGCAGTACTTC.

The chain combines TRBV6-6 with TRBJ2-5; TRBD2 agrees at 8 bases. Trimming removed 7 bases from V and 1 base from J; junction bases left unmatched: 2. Germline-derived CDR1 and CDR2 are MNHNY and SVGAGI (reference sequence). This CDR3 has 13 amino acids. The CDR3 spells CASTGRAQETQYF. CDR3 nucleotides: TGTGCCAGCACCGGGAGGGCCCAAGAGACCCAGTACTTC.

This clone was picked up one time. The chain joins TRBV14 to TRBJ1-6, with D unresolved. V lost 2 bases and J lost 8, with 7 bases in between. Germline CDR1 reads SGHDN; CDR2 reads FVKESK. The CDR3 extends over 13 amino acids. The CDR3 protein is CASSQLSYSPLHF. The CDR3, as DNA: TGTGCCAGCAGCCAACTTTCCTATTCACCCCTCCACTTT.

As to this clone: Different DNA sequences within this sample yield the same CDR3. The genes are TRBV20-1 and TRBJ2-5; D gene uncertain. CDR1 is DFQATT, CDR2 SNEGSKA, per germline (reference sequence). The CDR3 sequence is 10 residues long. The V and J ends lost 6 bases and 5 bases respectively, with 7 bases between them. The CDR3 is CSALRETQYF. The CDR3 DNA sequence: TGCAGTGCCCTACGGGAGACCCAGTACTTC.

This chain connects TRBV6-4 to TRBJ2-5; D gene ambiguous. The germline V and J ends were trimmed by 5 bases and 2 bases, with 6 bases remaining between them. CDR3 length equals 12 residues. The V gene's germline CDR1 is MRHNA and CDR2 SNTAGT. This chain's CDR3 is CASSTQQETQYF. The CDR3 DNA reads as TGTGCCAGCAGTACGCAGCAAGAGACCCAGTACTTC.

J is TRBJ2-7 and V is TRBV6-5; D remains ambiguous. Germline values: CDR1 MNHEY, CDR2 SVGAGI. With 5 bases removed from V and 2 bases from J, the gap between germline ends came to 16 bases. CDR3 length: 15 amino acids. The CDR3 loop reads CASSVVGQDTYEQYF. The CDR3 coding sequence is TGTGCCAGCAGTGTGGTAGGGCAGGATACCTACGAGCAGTACTTC.

V and J are TRBV6-1 and TRBJ2-3; a weak D match, TRBD1 (5 bases). CDR3 length equals 16 residues. The germline gives CDR1 MNHNS, CDR2 SASEGT. The V gene lost 4 bases and the J gene lost 5 bases, with 19 bases spanning the gap. Written as DNA, the CDR3 is TGTGCCAGCAGTGCACTGGGGCTACCTGGTGGAGATACGCAGTATTTT. It specifies CASSALGLPGGDTQYF.

CDR3 amino acids: CASSLDQRTPLHF. CDR3 DNA: TGCGCCAGCAGCTTGGATCAGAGAACACCCCTCCACTTT. The genes are TRBV5-1 and TRBJ1-6; D is unclear. Germline V gives CDR1 SGHRS, CDR2 YFSETQ. The CDR3 runs to 13 residues. Trimming removed 0 bases at V and 11 bases at J, with 9 bases between. Looking up the rest from reference TRBV5-1 and TRBJ1-6 gives the full variable domain: KAGVTQTPRYLIKTRGQQVTLSCSPISGHRSVSWYQQTPGQGLQFLFEYFSETQRNKGNFPGRFSGRQFSNSRSEMNVSTLELGDSALYLCASSLDQRTPLHFGNGTRLTVT.

V usage is TRBV9 and J usage is TRBJ2-7; D uncertain. This CDR3 is 14 amino acids long. Germline assignment: CDR1 SGDLS and CDR2 YYNGEE. Trimming shortened V by 4 bases and J by 9 bases, and 20 bases separated the two germline ends. The CDR3 region is CASSSTGSSVAQYF. In DNA form, the CDR3 reads TGTGCCAGCAGCTCCACCGGGTCCTCTGTCGCGCAGTACTTC.

The chain joins TRBV4-2 to TRBJ1-2; TRBD1 aligns across 9 bases. CDR1 and CDR2 (germline): LGHNA, YNFKEQ. V trimming: 4 bases; J trimming: 5 bases; junction bases outside the gene matches: 8. CDR3 length: 15 residues. CDR3: CASSPGTGKGYGYTF. Written as DNA, the CDR3 is TGTGCCAGCAGCCCCGGGACAGGGAAAGGGTATGGCTACACCTTC.

This clone was seen once. The CDR3 protein is CASSSVSYNSPLHF. CDR3 sequence (DNA): TGTGCCAGCAGCAGTGTCTCCTATAATTCACCCCTCCACTTT. This chain links TRBV7-8 with TRBJ1-6, with no clear D. The CDR3 runs 14 residues. Trimming pared 5 bases from V and 0 bases from J, leaving 5 bases between. The V gene's germline CDR1 is SGHVS and CDR2 FQNEAQ.

This clone was picked up one time. The V call is TRBV14, the J call TRBJ2-3; D is unclear. This CDR3 contains 14 residues. CDR1 is SGHDN and CDR2 is FVKESK in the germline V gene. Trimming pared 0 bases from V and 2 bases from J, leaving 6 bases between. The CDR3 region is CASSQDGSTDTQYF. CDR3 nucleotides: TGTGCCAGCAGCCAAGATGGTTCCACAGATACGCAGTATTTT.

J is TRBJ2-7 and V is TRBV19; 7 bases line up with TRBD1. This CDR3 contains 18 residues. V lost 3 bases, J lost 3 bases, and 17 bases stayed unmatched. Per the germline V gene, CDR1 is LNHDA and CDR2 is SQIVND (reference sequence). DNA for the CDR3: TGTGCCAGTAGTATTTATGGACAGGTATCCGGCCACCGCTACGAGCAGTACTTC. This codes for CASSIYGQVSGHRYEQYF.

The V gene is TRBV11-2, the J gene TRBJ1-4; D perhaps matches TRBD1 (6 bases). CDR3 size: 16 residues. Germline CDR1 SGHAT, CDR2 FQNNGV. V dropped 5 bases and J dropped 4 bases, with 17 bases sitting between them. CDR3 residues: CASSLEGGKVNEKLFF. DNA for the CDR3: TGTGCCAGCAGCCTCGAGGGGGGGAAGGTTAATGAAAAACTGTTTTTT.

The chain joins TRBV30 to TRBJ2-2; D is unresolved. This CDR3 contains 14 residues. Germline V CDR1 and CDR2: GTSNPN, SVGIG (reference sequence). With 1 base removed from V and 8 bases from J, the gap between germline ends came to 14 bases. The CDR3 is CAWSAKLAVGELFF. CDR3 nucleotide sequence: TGTGCCTGGAGTGCCAAGTTGGCTGTTGGGGAGCTGTTTTTT.

The gene calls are TRBV9 and TRBJ2-1, with D possibly being TRBD1 or TRBD2 (5 bases each). Per germline, CDR1 SGDLS and CDR2 YYNGEE. The length of the CDR3 is 18 residues. The V and J ends lost 1 base and 0 bases respectively, with 17 bases between them. The CDR3 sequence is CASSVQSGTRSSYNEQFF. Here the CDR3 DNA reads TGTGCCAGCAGCGTACAATCCGGGACCAGAAGCTCCTACAATGAGCAGTTCTTC.